This T cell receptor (beta chain) was sequenced during a study of T-cell reconstitution after alpha-beta-depleted transplantation in children. It was with unique molecular identifiers that the TCRbeta library was prepared. TCRdb passed the PCR reads through MiXCR, listing each CDR3 protein once. The table has 900,000 or so distinct CDR3 sequences, around 17% seen once. This clonotype was seen more than once but under ten times. Its antigen remains unidentified. Study-wide points: Surviving recipient cells, namely T cells and thymic progenitors, were the source of high day-60 TCRbeta diversity in some patients. Reportedly, roughly two months post-transplant, alpha-beta T cells arose from several hundred expanded graft clones. Diversity and T-cell counts at one year after transplant derived mostly from new T cells.

CDR1 is SGDLS, CDR2 YYNGEE, per germline. The CDR3 length is 19 residues. V gave up 0 bases and J gave up 0 bases, with 16 bases separating them. The source is a male patient between 10 and 17 years old who had a stem cell transplant for acute lymphoblastic leukemia, so the T cells may come from the graft donor. The sample consisted of PBMCs, mostly from graft donor cells, taken 360 days after TCRalphabeta/CD19-depleted stem cell transplant. The chain uses TRBV9 and TRBJ2-6, with D perhaps being TRBD1 or TRBD2 (5 bases each). CDR3: CASSVAQTVGSSGANVLTF. The CDR3 region has the DNA TGTGCCAGCAGCGTAGCTCAGACAGTGGGGAGCTCTGGGGCCAACGTCCTGACTTTC.